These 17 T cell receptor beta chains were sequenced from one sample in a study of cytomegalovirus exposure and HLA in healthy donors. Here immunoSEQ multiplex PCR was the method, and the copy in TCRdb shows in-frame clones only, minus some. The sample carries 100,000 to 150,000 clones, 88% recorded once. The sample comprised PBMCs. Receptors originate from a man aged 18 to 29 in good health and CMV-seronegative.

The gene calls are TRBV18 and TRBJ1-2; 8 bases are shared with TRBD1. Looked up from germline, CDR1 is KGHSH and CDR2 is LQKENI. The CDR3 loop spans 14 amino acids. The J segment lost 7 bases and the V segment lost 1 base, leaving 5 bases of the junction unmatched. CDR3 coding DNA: TGTGCCAGCTCACCACAAGACAGGGGATCTGGCTACACCTTC. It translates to CASSPQDRGSGYTF.

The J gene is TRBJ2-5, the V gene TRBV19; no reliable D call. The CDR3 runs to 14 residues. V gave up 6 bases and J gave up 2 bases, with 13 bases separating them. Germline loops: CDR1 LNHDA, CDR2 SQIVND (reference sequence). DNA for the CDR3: TGTGCCAGTAGGATGGCATTGAATCAAGAGACCCAGTACTTC. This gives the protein CASRMALNQETQYF.

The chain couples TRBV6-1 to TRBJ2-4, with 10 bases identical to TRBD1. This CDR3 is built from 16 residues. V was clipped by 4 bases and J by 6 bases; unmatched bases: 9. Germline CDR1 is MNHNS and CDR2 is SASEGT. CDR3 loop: CASSGLSGTGANIQYF. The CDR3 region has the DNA TGTGCCAGCAGTGGACTAAGCGGGACAGGGGCAAACATTCAGTACTTC.

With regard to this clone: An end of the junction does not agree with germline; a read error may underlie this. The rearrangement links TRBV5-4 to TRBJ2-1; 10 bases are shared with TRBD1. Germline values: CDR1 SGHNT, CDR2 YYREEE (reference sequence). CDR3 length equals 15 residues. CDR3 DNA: TGTGCCAGCAGCCTGACAGGGGGCTCCGACAATGAGCAGTTCTTC. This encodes CASSLTGGSDNEQFF.

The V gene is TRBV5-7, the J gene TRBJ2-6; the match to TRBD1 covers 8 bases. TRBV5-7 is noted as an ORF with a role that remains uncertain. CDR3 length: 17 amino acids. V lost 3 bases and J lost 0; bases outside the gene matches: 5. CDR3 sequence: CASSSGQGSSGANVLTF. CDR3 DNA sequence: TGTGCCAGCAGCTCAGGACAGGGAAGCTCTGGGGCCAACGTCCTGACTTTC.

The chain's CDR3 is CASTSSGGPTDTQYF. The CDR3 DNA sequence: TGTGCCAGCACCTCGTCGGGGGGGCCCACAGATACGCAGTATTTT. V gene TRBV28 combines with J gene TRBJ2-3; 8 bases match TRBD2. Germline assignment: CDR1 MDHEN and CDR2 SYDVKM. V lost 7 bases, J lost 2 bases, and 8 bases stayed unmatched. The CDR3 contains 15 residues. The variable domain in full, with the rest retrieved from reference TRBV28 and TRBJ2-3, is DVKVTQSSRYLVKRTGEKVFLECVQDMDHENMFWYRQDPGLGLRLIYFSYDVKMKEKGDIPEGYSVSREKKERFSLILESASTNQTSMYLCASTSSGGPTDTQYFGPGTRLTVL.

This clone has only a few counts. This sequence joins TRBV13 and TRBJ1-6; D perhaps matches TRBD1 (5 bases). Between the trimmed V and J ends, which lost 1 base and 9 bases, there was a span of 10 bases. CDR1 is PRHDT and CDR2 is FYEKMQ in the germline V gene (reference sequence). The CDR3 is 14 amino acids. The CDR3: CASSLVRDSSPLHF. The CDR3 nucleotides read TGTGCCAGCAGCTTAGTTCGAGACAGTTCACCCCTCCACTTT.

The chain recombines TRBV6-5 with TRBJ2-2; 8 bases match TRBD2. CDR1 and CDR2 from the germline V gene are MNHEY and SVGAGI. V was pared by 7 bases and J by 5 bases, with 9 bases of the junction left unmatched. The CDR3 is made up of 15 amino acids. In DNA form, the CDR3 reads TGTGCCAGCAAGGTCGGGGGGGCAAAAACCGGGGAGCTGTTTTTT. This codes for CASKVGGAKTGELFF.

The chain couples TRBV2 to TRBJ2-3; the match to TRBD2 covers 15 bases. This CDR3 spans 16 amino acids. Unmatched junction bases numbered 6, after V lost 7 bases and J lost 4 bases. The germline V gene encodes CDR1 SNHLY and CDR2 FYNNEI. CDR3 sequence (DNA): TGTGCCAGCACCCGGACTAGCGGGGGGGCAGCAGATACGCAGTATTTT. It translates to CASTRTSGGAADTQYF.

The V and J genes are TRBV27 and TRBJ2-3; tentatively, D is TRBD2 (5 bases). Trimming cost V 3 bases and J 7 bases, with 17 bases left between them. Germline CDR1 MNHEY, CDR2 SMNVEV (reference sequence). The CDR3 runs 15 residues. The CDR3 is CASSFGLASRHTQYF. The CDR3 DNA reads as TGTGCCAGCAGTTTCGGGTTAGCGAGTCGCCATACGCAGTATTTT.

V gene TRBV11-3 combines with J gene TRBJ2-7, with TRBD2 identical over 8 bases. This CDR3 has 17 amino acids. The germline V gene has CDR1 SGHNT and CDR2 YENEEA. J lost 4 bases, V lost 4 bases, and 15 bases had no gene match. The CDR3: CASSSQGSGTSWYEQYF. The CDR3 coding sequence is TGTGCCAGCAGCTCGCAGGGATCCGGGACTAGTTGGTACGAGCAGTACTTC.

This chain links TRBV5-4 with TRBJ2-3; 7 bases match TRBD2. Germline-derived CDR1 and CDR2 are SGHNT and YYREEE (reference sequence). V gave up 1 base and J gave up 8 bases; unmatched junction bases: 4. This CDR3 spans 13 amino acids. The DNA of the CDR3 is TGTGCCAGCAGCTTGTGGGAGGGTCGTACGCAGTATTTT. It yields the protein CASSLWEGRTQYF.

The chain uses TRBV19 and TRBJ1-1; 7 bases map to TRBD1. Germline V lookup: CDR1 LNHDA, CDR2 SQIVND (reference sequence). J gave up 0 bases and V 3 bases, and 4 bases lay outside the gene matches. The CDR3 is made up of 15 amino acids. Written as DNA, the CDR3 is TGTGCCAGTAGTATTCGACAGGGATTGAACACTGAAGCTTTCTTT. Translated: CASSIRQGLNTEAFF. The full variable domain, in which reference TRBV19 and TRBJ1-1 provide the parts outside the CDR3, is DGGITQSPKYLFRKEGQNVTLSCEQNLNHDAMYWYRQDPGQGLRLIYYSQIVNDFQKGDIAEGYSVSREKKESFPLTVTSAQKNPTAFYLCASSIRQGLNTEAFFGQGTRLTVV.

In nucleotides, the CDR3 is TGTGCCAGCGAAACGTACGTGGGCAGCACAGATACGCAGTATTTT. Its translation is CASETYVGSTDTQYF. J is TRBJ2-3 and V is TRBV11-2; D gene ambiguous. Germline-derived CDR1 and CDR2 are SGHAT and FQNNGV. V was pared by 8 bases and J by 0 bases, with 15 bases between. The length of the CDR3 is 15 residues.

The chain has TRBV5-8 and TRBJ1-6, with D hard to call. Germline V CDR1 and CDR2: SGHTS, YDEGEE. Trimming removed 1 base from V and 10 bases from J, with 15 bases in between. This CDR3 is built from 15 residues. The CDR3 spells CASSLRFRGGSPLHF. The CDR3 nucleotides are TGTGCCAGCAGCTTGCGATTCCGGGGAGGATCACCCCTCCACTTT.

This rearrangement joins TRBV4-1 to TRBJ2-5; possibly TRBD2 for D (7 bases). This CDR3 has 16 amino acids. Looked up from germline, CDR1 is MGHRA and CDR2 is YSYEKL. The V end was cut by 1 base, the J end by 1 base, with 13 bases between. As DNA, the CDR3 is TGCGCCAGCAGCCAAGTGGTAAGGGGGGGCCAAGAGACCCAGTACTTC. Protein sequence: CASSQVVRGGQETQYF.

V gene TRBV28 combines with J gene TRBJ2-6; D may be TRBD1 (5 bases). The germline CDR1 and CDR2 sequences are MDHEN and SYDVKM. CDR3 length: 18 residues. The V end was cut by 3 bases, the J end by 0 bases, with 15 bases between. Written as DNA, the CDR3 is TGTGCCAGCAGTTTTCTTAGGGGAATGAGCTCTGGGGCCAACGTCCTGACTTTC. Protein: CASSFLRGMSSGANVLTF.